The rows below give T cell receptor beta chains drawn from one sample of a study of metastatic and nonmetastatic thyroid tumors. TCRdb re-processed the PCR reads through MiXCR. The repertoire holds approximately 8,200 clones, 25% to 30% seen once, with roughly a sixth in the top ten. The material sequenced was adjacent normal tissue. These TCRs come from a female donor with papillary thyroid cancer or a benign thyroid nodule (not recorded which). Some clones in this sample may be carry-over from other donors' samples. Both conserved end residues are part of each CDR3. Fields, in order: V gene, CDR3 protein.

TRBV12-3/TRBV12-4 | CASSLALVGANVLTF
TRBV6-1 | CASSMGTGRNSPLHF
TRBV5-1 | CASRDALGETPLHF
TRBV6-1 | CASSYAGDLNEQYF
TRBV12-3/TRBV12-4 | CASRGTSEVGGYTF
TRBV12-3/TRBV12-4 | CASSPGTGELFF
TRBV6-1 | CASSDSEGQTQYF
TRBV7-8 | CASSPGQGSTDTQYF
TRBV6-1 | CASSERLSNTEAFF
TRBV2 | CASSLGLADYNEQFF
TRBV5-1 | CASSLEGADTQYF
TRBV7-3 | CASSLMGGSSGANVLTF
TRBV6-2/TRBV6-3 | CASSPADAGKSTEAFF
TRBV20-1 | CSAVGQGNEKLFF
TRBV19 | CASSEWGRAGNTIYF
TRBV27 | CASSQRTSGRAFLEQYF
TRBV20-1 | CSAPGTGSSGGPYEQYF
TRBV12-5 | CASGTPEGGSRNEQFF
TRBV9 | CASSVVPGGTGELFF
TRBV19 | CASSISTSGSTNEQFF
TRBV18 | CASSPSGTRELFF
TRBV10-1 | CASSESKAGGYNEQFF
TRBV20-1 | CSAGQSYEQYF
TRBV5-1 | CASSLQGAQETQYF
TRBV6-6 | CASSYGTTRVNVLTF
TRBV10-1 | CASSAGGSGANVLTF
TRBV5-8 | CASSLSGVSLNTEAFF
TRBV6-1 | CASSDGQSDTDTQYF
TRBV24-1 | CATSDSGPVHEQFF
TRBV19 | CASSRLVYNEQFF
TRBV6-5 | CASSYEGAGGYTF
TRBV18 | CASSPGGTGNTIYF
TRBV6-2/TRBV6-3 | CASSYPARSETQYF
TRBV6-1 | CASSEAGPYEQYF
TRBV4-3 | CTSSALDRGNSPLHF
TRBV19 | CASSKGRTGTSDTQYF
TRBV2 | CASSVLRGETQYF
TRBV28 | CASSLGTGPLGGNEQFF
TRBV5-1 | CASSLYPWTYEQYF
TRBV6-2/TRBV6-3 | CASSYGGRPTDTQYF
TRBV28 | CASIPQGAGGNTIYF
TRBV12-3/TRBV12-4 | CASRHTWGTDTQYF
TRBV7-3 | CASSPRGGRLKTDGYTF
TRBV6-1 | CASTQDSSGNTIYF
TRBV30 | CAWNDGGRNSPLHF
TRBV12-3/TRBV12-4 | CASSLEGQNTDTQYF